These 30 T cell receptor beta chains were sequenced from one sample in a study of cytomegalovirus exposure and HLA in healthy donors. The PCR had 60 Vbeta and 13 Jbeta primers. Only in-frame clones appear in the TCRdb table, and some are missing; sequencing was by immunoSEQ multiplex PCR. This table holds around 75,000 clones, around 78% found once. The material sequenced was PBMCs. All receptors derive from a middle-aged man in good health and CMV-seronegative.

This clone has a single count. The rearrangement uses TRBV7-9 and TRBJ1-1, with D maybe TRBD1 (5 bases). The CDR3 extends over 16 amino acids. Germline V CDR1 and CDR2: SEHNR, FQNEAQ (reference sequence). Trimming removed 0 bases at V and 0 bases at J, with 11 bases between. Here the CDR3 reads CASSLATGPMNTEAFF. CDR3 sequence (DNA): TGTGCCAGCAGCTTAGCAACAGGCCCAATGAACACTGAAGCTTTCTTT.

This chain connects TRBV5-1 to TRBJ2-5; TRBD1 is a possible D gene (6 bases). Germline V gives CDR1 SGHRS, CDR2 YFSETQ. CDR3 length: 19 residues. Trimming removed 1 base from V and 5 bases from J, with 27 bases in between. Written as DNA, the CDR3 is TGCGCCAGCAGCTTGAGGGGGTTCTTACGACCTGGGCGAGAGGAGACCCAGTACTTC. Translation: CASSLRGFLRPGREETQYF.

This clone was seen more than once but under ten times. CDR3 in amino acids: CAISGLTRDTGPGGELFF. The CDR3 bases are TGTGCCATCAGTGGATTAACCCGGGACACAGGACCCGGAGGGGAGCTGTTTTTT. The rearrangement uses TRBV10-3 and TRBJ2-2, with TRBD1 as a possible D gene (6 bases). Germline assignment: CDR1 ENHRY and CDR2 SYGVKD. This CDR3 has 18 amino acids. Trimming shortened V by 4 bases and J by 8 bases, and 26 bases separated the two germline ends.

The chain couples TRBV5-1 to TRBJ1-1; D uncertain. This CDR3 spans 15 amino acids. Germline assignment: CDR1 SGHRS and CDR2 YFSETQ. Trimming shortened V by 0 bases and J by 0 bases, and 9 bases separated the two germline ends. The CDR3: CASSLVANVNTEAFF. The CDR3 DNA follows: TGCGCCAGCAGCTTGGTGGCAAACGTGAACACTGAAGCTTTCTTT.

This clone was recorded only once. This rearrangement joins TRBV7-2 to TRBJ1-2; perhaps TRBD1 as D (5 bases). The V gene's germline CDR1 is SGHTA and CDR2 FQGNSA. V lost 4 bases, J lost 5 bases, and 11 bases lay in between. The CDR3 is 13 amino acids. The CDR3 reads CASSSGLGYGYTF. CDR3 bases: TGTGCCAGCAGCTCAGGGCTTGGGTATGGCTACACCTTC. The entire variable domain, with the rest obtained from reference TRBV7-2 and TRBJ1-2, is as follows: GAGVSQSPSNKVTEKGKDVELRCDPISGHTALYWYRQSLGQGLEFLIYFQGNSAPDKSGLPSDRFSAERTGGSVSTLTIQRTQQEDSAVYLCASSSGLGYGYTFGSGTRLTVV.

The rearrangement links TRBV11-2 to TRBJ1-1; no reliable D call. V was trimmed by 5 bases and J by 1 base, leaving 8 bases between them. Germline CDR1 and CDR2: SGHAT and FQNNGV. The CDR3 has 13 residues. The CDR3 DNA sequence: TGTGCCAGCAGCCCAGACACGAACACTGAAGCTTTCTTT. This codes for CASSPDTNTEAFF.

V and J are TRBV30 and TRBJ1-4; D is uncertain. The germline gives CDR1 GTSNPN, CDR2 SVGIG (reference sequence). The length of the CDR3 is 12 residues. The V end was cut by 0 bases, the J end by 7 bases, with 6 bases between. The CDR3 DNA reads TGTGCCTGGAGTGTACGAGGTGAAAAACTGTTTTTT. Translation gives CAWSVRGEKLFF. The full variable domain, its missing parts supplied by reference TRBV30 and TRBJ1-4, is SQTIHQWPATLVQPVGSPLSLECTVEGTSNPNLYWYRQAAGRGLQLLFYSVGIGQISSEVPQNLSASRPQDRQFILSSKKLLLSDSGFYLCAWSVRGEKLFFGSGTQLSVL.

V is TRBV4-3 and J is TRBJ1-4, with D unclear. Germline CDR1 is LGHNA and CDR2 is YSLEER. The CDR3 has 15 residues. Trimming took off 1 base at V and 0 bases at J, with 6 bases between the two ends. The CDR3 reads CASSQGLATNEKLFF. CDR3 DNA: TGCGCCAGCAGCCAAGGACTGGCAACTAATGAAAAACTGTTTTTT.

Worth noting for this clone: The junction shows a germline mismatch at one end, possibly a read error. The rearrangement joins TRBV28 to TRBJ1-5; TRBD1 matches at 8 bases. Per the germline V gene, CDR1 is MDHEN and CDR2 is SYDVKM. The CDR3 spans 13 residues. CDR3 protein: CAGRQGSNQPQHF. CDR3 in DNA: TGTGCCGGCAGACAGGGGAGTAATCAGCCCCAGCATTTT.

This rearrangement joins TRBV29-1 to TRBJ2-3; a weak D match, TRBD1 (7 bases). Looked up from germline, CDR1 is SQVTM and CDR2 is ANQGSEA. This CDR3 contains 15 residues. Trimming removed 3 bases from V and 0 bases from J, with 13 bases in between. The CDR3 is CSVDGAGGSTDTQYF. The CDR3 nucleotides are TGCAGCGTTGATGGGGCAGGGGGGAGCACAGATACGCAGTATTTT.

The chain uses TRBV7-3 and TRBJ2-5; D remains ambiguous. V dropped 1 base and J dropped 5 bases, with 14 bases sitting between them. The CDR3 is 15 amino acids. In germline, CDR1 is SGHTA, CDR2 FQGTGA. As DNA, the CDR3 is TGTGCCAGCAGCTTAAACCCCGGGTCGGCGGAGACCCAGTACTTC. It encodes CASSLNPGSAETQYF.

The V and J genes are TRBV27 and TRBJ2-1, with 10 bases matching TRBD2. Germline values: CDR1 MNHEY, CDR2 SMNVEV (reference sequence). The ends lost 5 bases at V and 7 bases at J; junction bases unmatched: 14. This CDR3 region has 17 residues. CDR3 nucleotides: TGTGCCAGCAGTAAACTAGAGCGGGGGGGAGGGGGGAATGAGCAGTTCTTC. Translation: CASSKLERGGGGNEQFF.

With respect to this clone: The junction departs from germline at one end; a sequencing error may be responsible. The chain has TRBV5-4 and TRBJ1-2, with 10 bases that match TRBD1. The length of the CDR3 is 15 residues. Germline V CDR1 and CDR2: SGHNT, YYREEE (reference sequence). The CDR3 sequence is CASSSGQGDNYGYPF. CDR3 DNA sequence: TGTGCCAGCAGCTCAGGACAGGGGGATAACTATGGCTACCCCTTC.

This clone showed up just a few times. The chain employs TRBV30 and TRBJ2-4; 8 bases are shared with TRBD2. This CDR3 contains 13 residues. CDR1 is GTSNPN and CDR2 is SVGIG in the germline V gene (reference sequence). Unmatched junction bases numbered 3, after V lost 0 bases and J lost 8 bases. This chain's CDR3 is CAWSVRAGDIQYF. CDR3 in DNA: TGTGCCTGGAGTGTACGAGCGGGGGACATTCAGTACTTC.

This clone was counted once. CDR3 region: CASSRTGGSNEQFF. The CDR3 DNA reads as TGTGCCAGCAGTAGGACAGGGGGGAGTAATGAGCAGTTCTTC. The chain is built from TRBV6-4 and TRBJ2-1, with 10 bases fitting TRBD1. J lost 7 bases, V lost 5 bases, and 5 bases had no gene match. The CDR3 totals 14 residues. Germline assignment: CDR1 MRHNA and CDR2 SNTAGT.

The chain is built from TRBV28 and TRBJ1-1; TRBD1 aligns across 7 bases. Per the germline V gene, CDR1 is MDHEN and CDR2 is SYDVKM. With V trimmed by 7 bases and J by 4 bases, 9 bases remained unmatched. The CDR3 loop spans 14 amino acids. The CDR3 loop is CASKVTGLATEAFF. CDR3 sequence (DNA): TGTGCCAGCAAGGTGACAGGGTTGGCCACTGAAGCTTTCTTT.

The chain carries TRBV7-2 and TRBJ1-4; D is possibly TRBD1 (6 bases). Trimming took off 2 bases at V and 8 bases at J, with 12 bases between the two ends. Germline V lookup: CDR1 SGHTA, CDR2 FQGNSA. This CDR3 comprises 14 residues. CDR3 DNA: TGTGCCAGCAGCTTACCAGGGGTAGGGGAAAAACTGTTTTTT. It is translated as CASSLPGVGEKLFF.

The count of this clone is one. The rearrangement uses TRBV5-1 and TRBJ1-4, with D maybe TRBD1 (5 bases). Trimming stripped 0 bases from V and 8 bases from J, with 14 bases between. Germline values: CDR1 SGHRS, CDR2 YFSETQ. This CDR3 has 15 residues. CDR3 region: CASSLASSGAEKLFF. The DNA for the CDR3 is TGCGCCAGCAGCTTGGCCAGTAGTGGGGCCGAAAAACTGTTTTTT.

CDR3 protein: CASSPQWSSYEQYF. Written as DNA, the CDR3 is TGTGCCAGCAGCCCCCAATGGAGCTCCTACGAGCAGTACTTC. This chain uses TRBV7-2 with TRBJ2-7, with D uncertain. V lost 5 bases and J 0 bases, leaving 11 bases between the germline ends. Germline V gene data show CDR1 as SGHTA and CDR2 as FQGNSA. The CDR3 extends over 14 amino acids.

CDR3 in amino acids: CATAPQGNTEAFF. DNA for the CDR3: TGTGCCACCGCCCCCCAGGGGAACACTGAAGCTTTCTTT. The V call is TRBV19, the J call TRBJ1-1; D is perhaps TRBD1 (5 bases). V was trimmed by 10 bases and J by 1 base, leaving 13 bases between them. The CDR3 totals 13 residues. Germline CDR1 and CDR2: LNHDA and SQIVND (reference sequence).

The V gene is TRBV5-5, the J gene TRBJ2-1; 8 bases are shared with TRBD2. Trimming at V came to 3 bases and at J to 7 bases, leaving 6 bases not matched to a gene. The germline gives CDR1 SGHKS, CDR2 YYEKEE (reference sequence). The CDR3 length is 14 residues. The DNA of the CDR3 is TGTGCCAGCAGCTCCTTTGGCGGGGGGAATGAGCAGTTCTTC. Translation gives CASSSFGGGNEQFF.

J is TRBJ2-5 and V is TRBV5-1; the D is unclear. The J call is uncertain, as TRBJ2-7 better fits the DNA end. The germline gives CDR1 SGHRS, CDR2 YFSETQ. CDR3 length: 13 residues. CDR3 DNA sequence: TGCGCCAGCAGCTTGGGATTCTCCTACGAGCAGTACTTC. It specifies CASSLGFSYEQYF.

The rearrangement joins TRBV7-6 to TRBJ2-1; TRBD1 agrees at 8 bases. The CDR3 extends over 16 amino acids. In germline, CDR1 is SGHVS, CDR2 FNYEAQ. Germline trimming cut 3 bases from V and 0 bases from J; bases unmatched to any gene: 4. This chain's CDR3 is CASSFGQGLSYNEQFF. As DNA, the CDR3 is TGTGCCAGCAGCTTCGGACAGGGCCTCTCCTACAATGAGCAGTTCTTC.

The J gene is TRBJ2-7, the V gene TRBV30; TRBD1 agrees at 7 bases. There are 13 residues in the CDR3. After removal of 0 bases from V and 5 bases from J, the junction contained 4 bases not matched to a gene. Germline V gene data show CDR1 as GTSNPN and CDR2 as SVGIG (reference sequence). The CDR3 region is CAWSVKGGDEQYF. CDR3 DNA: TGTGCCTGGAGTGTTAAAGGGGGCGACGAGCAGTACTTC.

In its sample, this clone was seen once. The chain couples TRBV7-9 to TRBJ1-4; 7 bases fit TRBD1. The trim removed 2 bases at V and 8 bases at J, leaving 5 bases unmatched. Germline V gene lookup returns CDR1 SEHNR and CDR2 FQNEAQ (reference sequence). The length of the CDR3 is 14 residues. CDR3 sequence reads: CASSLMGQSEKLFF. Here the CDR3 DNA reads TGTGCCAGCAGCTTAATGGGACAGTCGGAAAAACTGTTTTTT.

The count of this clone is one. The chain combines TRBV18 with TRBJ2-3, with D possibly being TRBD1 (6 bases). This CDR3 is built from 13 residues. CDR1 and CDR2 (germline): KGHSH, LQKENI. V dropped 5 bases and J dropped 6 bases, with 12 bases sitting between them. The CDR3 DNA is TGTGCCAGCTCATACAGGGCTTTGGATACGCAGTATTTT. Its protein is CASSYRALDTQYF. The whole variable domain, remainder taken from reference TRBV18 and TRBJ2-3, is NAGVMQNPRHLVRRRGQEARLRCSPMKGHSHVYWYRQLPEEGLKFMVYLQKENIIDESGMPKERFSAEFPKEGPSILRIQQVVRGDSAAYFCASSYRALDTQYFGPGTRLTVL.

This chain connects TRBV7-2 to TRBJ2-5; 8 positions agree with TRBD1. Germline V gene lookup returns CDR1 SGHTA and CDR2 FQGNSA. This CDR3 has 16 amino acids. Trimming removed 5 bases from V and 3 bases from J; junction bases left unmatched: 11. The CDR3 loop is CASSKGSRGLEETQYF. In nucleotides, the CDR3 is TGTGCCAGCAGCAAAGGGTCCAGGGGGCTGGAAGAGACCCAGTACTTC.

This clone has more than one count but fewer than ten. This chain links TRBV6-5 with TRBJ1-3; D remains unclear. From germline, CDR1 is MNHEY and CDR2 SVGAGI. This CDR3 has 14 amino acids. V was pared by 2 bases and J by 3 bases, with 8 bases between. This CDR3 reads CASSYGRDGNTIYF. The DNA of the CDR3 is TGTGCCAGCAGTTACGGCCGGGATGGAAACACCATATATTTT.

The chain has TRBV7-9 and TRBJ2-3, with 9 bases that match TRBD1. The V and J ends lost 3 bases and 3 bases, in that order; junction bases with no gene match: 4. Per germline, CDR1 SEHNR and CDR2 FQNEAQ (reference sequence). The CDR3 is 15 amino acids. The CDR3 spells CASSFLDRGTDTQYF. CDR3 nucleotide sequence: TGTGCCAGCAGCTTCCTTGACAGGGGGACAGATACGCAGTATTTT.

The chain has TRBV13 and TRBJ2-2; 8 nucleotides align to TRBD1. Germline-derived CDR1 and CDR2 are PRHDT and FYEKMQ (reference sequence). The CDR3 covers 16 residues. V dropped 6 bases and J dropped 4; count of bases not matched to a gene: 10. The CDR3 here is CASSQGQGMGTGELFF. The DNA of the CDR3 is TGTGCCAGCAGTCAAGGACAGGGAATGGGCACCGGGGAGCTGTTTTTT.